This note documents a single T cell receptor (beta chain) sequence. These data belong to a study of T cell clonotyping in hematopoietic cell transplantation. Germline CDR1 and CDR2: MNHEY and SVGAGI. CDR3 length equals 15 residues. The germline V and J ends were trimmed by 4 bases and 3 bases, with 15 bases remaining between them. The table came from immunoSEQ multiplex PCR; TCRdb's copy has only in-frame clones and leaves some out. This sample has 3,500 to 4,500 clones, with around 70% found just once. This specimen was PBMCs, taken 100 days after allogeneic stem cell transplant. The receptor comes from a male patient between 55 and 70 years old who had an allogeneic stem cell transplant, so the T cells may come from the graft donor. Some clones in this sample may be carry-over from other donors' samples. The gene calls are TRBV6-5 and TRBJ1-2; tentatively, D is TRBD1 (6 bases). The CDR3 DNA is TGTGCCAGCAGTTTACTCCTCGGGGGCCACTATGGCTACACCTTC. This codes for CASSLLLGGHYGYTF.